This entry lists 26 T cell receptor beta chains sequenced from one sample in a study of PD-1 blockade in classical Hodgkin lymphoma. Assay: immunoSEQ multiplex PCR; the TCRdb copy retains only in-frame clones and omits some. This table holds about 20,000 clones, 70% to 80% found once. Indicated time point: cycle 4 day 1 (C4D1), after 6 weeks of nivolumab. With no exception, relapse followed autologous stem cell transplantation in all patients, and brentuximab vedotin exposure varied. Here the sequenced sample was peripheral blood mononuclear cells (PBMCs), taken before the fourth cycle of nivolumab. These receptors all stem from a human donor with classical Hodgkin lymphoma.

The rearrangement uses TRBV30 and TRBJ1-2; D is undetermined. Germline values: CDR1 GTSNPN, CDR2 SVGIG (reference sequence). The V and J ends lost 2 bases and 1 base respectively, with 2 bases between them. This CDR3 comprises 11 residues. The CDR3 reads CAWSNNYGYTF. In DNA, the CDR3 is TGTGCCTGGAGTAATAACTATGGCTACACCTTC.

The DNA for the CDR3 is TGTGCCAGCAGTTCACTAGCGGGAACCTACAATGAGCAGTTCTTC. It encodes CASSSLAGTYNEQFF. The chain employs TRBV2 and TRBJ2-1; 10 nucleotides align to TRBD2. J lost 2 bases, V lost 5 bases, and 3 bases had no gene match. Germline V CDR1 and CDR2: SNHLY, FYNNEI. The CDR3 sequence is 15 residues long. Filled out from reference TRBV2 and TRBJ2-1, the complete variable domain reads EPEVTQTPSHQVTQMGQEVILRCVPISNHLYFYWYRQILGQKVEFLVSFYNNEISEKSEIFDDQFSVERPDGSNFTLKIRSTKLEDSAMYFCASSSLAGTYNEQFFGPGTRLTVL.

The chain couples TRBV5-1 to TRBJ2-6; D is perhaps TRBD1 (5 bases). V lost 6 bases and J 0 bases, leaving 16 bases between the germline ends. The CDR3 covers 17 residues. In germline, CDR1 is SGHRS, CDR2 YFSETQ. The CDR3 sequence is CASTQGSSTSGANVLTF. The CDR3 nucleotides read TGCGCCAGCACCCAGGGAAGTTCAACCTCTGGGGCCAACGTCCTGACTTTC.

The rearrangement uses TRBV5-6 and TRBJ2-7; either TRBD1 or TRBD2 may fit D (7 bases each). V gave up 0 bases and J gave up 6 bases, with 13 bases separating them. The germline gives CDR1 SGHDT, CDR2 YYEEEE. This CDR3 spans 14 amino acids. The DNA for the CDR3 is TGTGCCAGCAGCTTGGTAGACAGGGAGGGCGAGCAGTACTTC. Encoded protein: CASSLVDREGEQYF.

The V gene is TRBV28, the J gene TRBJ2-5; 7 nucleotides align to TRBD1. This CDR3 has 15 residues. With 8 bases clipped from V and 3 bases from J, the junction kept 12 bases outside the gene matches. Germline-derived CDR1 and CDR2 are MDHEN and SYDVKM. CDR3 coding DNA: TGTGCCAGCTGGAACAAAAGGGGGCGGAAAGAGACCCAGTACTTC. It yields the protein CASWNKRGRKETQYF.

This chain joins TRBV27 and TRBJ1-5; D is possibly TRBD1 (6 bases). Germline V gene lookup returns CDR1 MNHEY and CDR2 SMNVEV (reference sequence). V was cut by 6 bases and J by 1 base, with 16 bases left in between. This CDR3 has 16 residues. The CDR3 DNA sequence: TGTGCCAGCAGACTAAACAGGGTAAAGAGCAATCAGCCCCAGCATTTT. Amino acid sequence: CASRLNRVKSNQPQHF.

The table lists this clone with a few counts. The chain recombines TRBV18 with TRBJ2-7; D not resolved. This CDR3 comprises 15 residues. The V end lost 3 bases, the J end lost 5 bases, and 17 bases lay between the germline ends. CDR1 and CDR2 from the germline V gene are KGHSH and LQKENI. The CDR3 DNA reads as TGTGCCAGCTCACCGTTCTACGGCGAAGTTAACGAGCAGTACTTC. This translates into CASSPFYGEVNEQYF.

This rearrangement joins TRBV2 to TRBJ1-5; TRBD1 matches at 11 bases. The trim removed 2 bases at V and 10 bases at J, leaving 4 bases unmatched. Germline CDR1 SNHLY, CDR2 FYNNEI. The CDR3 runs 14 residues. CDR3 region: CASSERTGGRPQHF. Here the CDR3 DNA reads TGTGCCAGCAGTGAACGGACAGGGGGCAGACCCCAGCATTTT.

This clone occurred a few times. This chain joins TRBV28 and TRBJ1-3, with 7 bases identical to TRBD1. V lost 5 bases and J lost 9; bases outside the gene matches: 16. The CDR3 is made up of 16 amino acids. Germline loops: CDR1 MDHEN, CDR2 SYDVKM. CDR3 region: CASSPSTGYEGATIYF. CDR3 bases: TGTGCCAGCAGTCCATCGACAGGGTACGAGGGAGCCACCATATATTTT.

By sample fraction, this clone is medium-sized. V is TRBV2 and J is TRBJ1-1, with D maybe TRBD1 (6 bases). CDR1 is SNHLY and CDR2 is FYNNEI in the germline V gene. Trimming cost V 2 bases and J 5 bases, with 18 bases left between them. This CDR3 spans 16 amino acids. CDR3 sequence (DNA): TGTGCCAGCAGTGAACTCACCCAATATAGGGGGACTGAAGCTTTCTTT. Protein product: CASSELTQYRGTEAFF. Filled out from reference TRBV2 and TRBJ1-1, the complete variable domain reads EPEVTQTPSHQVTQMGQEVILRCVPISNHLYFYWYRQILGQKVEFLVSFYNNEISEKSEIFDDQFSVERPDGSNFTLKIRSTKLEDSAMYFCASSELTQYRGTEAFFGQGTRLTVV.

The chain combines TRBV19 with TRBJ1-2; 8 bases match TRBD1. The CDR3 covers 11 residues. The J segment lost 3 bases and the V segment lost 11 bases, leaving 2 bases of the junction unmatched. CDR1 and CDR2 (germline): LNHDA, SQIVND (reference sequence). CDR3 coding DNA: TGTGCCGCACAGGGGGACTATGGCTACACCTTC. Translating gives CAAQGDYGYTF.

This chain joins TRBV5-1 and TRBJ2-7; 7 nucleotides match TRBD1. Germline V gene data show CDR1 as SGHRS and CDR2 as YFSETQ. After removal of 4 bases from V and 3 bases from J, the junction contained 7 bases not matched to a gene. This CDR3 has 14 residues. DNA of the CDR3: TGCGCCAGCAGCACCGGGACAGTCGGCTACGAGCAGTACTTC. Protein sequence: CASSTGTVGYEQYF.

V is TRBV27 and J is TRBJ1-4; possible D gene TRBD1, 6 bases. Germline loops: CDR1 MNHEY, CDR2 SMNVEV (reference sequence). CDR3 length: 15 amino acids. The V gene lost 3 bases and the J gene lost 5 bases, with 13 bases spanning the gap. The CDR3 DNA is TGTGCCAGCAGTTTGATAGGGGGGGGGAATGAAAAACTGTTTTTT. Protein product: CASSLIGGGNEKLFF.

The CDR3 region has the DNA TGTGCCAGCAGAAATCGGGGGACTCCTTATGGCTACACCTTC. Amino acid sequence: CASRNRGTPYGYTF. The chain links TRBV21-1 to TRBJ1-2. TRBV21-1 is listed as a pseudogene. CDR3 size: 14 residues.

The chain combines TRBV7-6 with TRBJ1-2; maybe TRBD1 (6 bases). In germline, CDR1 is SGHVS, CDR2 FNYEAQ. V was clipped by 1 base and J by 4 bases, with 7 bases between them. CDR3 size: 13 residues. The CDR3 protein is CASSLGTAYGYTF. The CDR3 DNA reads as TGTGCCAGCAGCTTAGGGACAGCCTATGGCTACACCTTC. The complete variable domain, with remaining parts taken from reference TRBV7-6 and TRBJ1-2, reads GAGVSQSPRYKVTKRGQDVALRCDPISGHVSLYWYRQALGQGPEFLTYFNYEAQQDKSGLPNDRFSAERPEGSISTLTIQRTEQRDSAMYRCASSLGTAYGYTFGSGTRLTVV.

This clone was counted a single time. The V call is TRBV30, the J call TRBJ2-2; D is possibly TRBD2 (6 bases). Germline V gives CDR1 GTSNPN, CDR2 SVGIG (reference sequence). Trimming removed 4 bases from V and 2 bases from J, with 11 bases in between. The CDR3 is 14 residues long. For the CDR3, the DNA is TGTGCCTGGATGGGGCGGGAAAACACCGGGGAGCTGTTTTTT. Its protein is CAWMGRENTGELFF.

The chain carries TRBV4-1 and TRBJ2-6; TRBD1 matches 8 bases. The CDR3 runs to 19 residues. The junction had 8 bases not matched to a gene; V was cut back by 1 base and J by 0 bases. Per germline, CDR1 MGHRA and CDR2 YSYEKL. The CDR3: CASSQVLGQGDSGANVLTF. The CDR3 nucleotides read TGCGCCAGCAGCCAAGTTCTCGGACAGGGCGACTCTGGGGCCAACGTCCTGACTTTC.

This rearrangement joins TRBV5-4 to TRBJ1-1; possible D gene TRBD1, 6 bases. The CDR3 is 12 residues long. Per the germline V gene, CDR1 is SGHNT and CDR2 is YYREEE (reference sequence). V dropped 4 bases and J dropped 9 bases, with 13 bases sitting between them. The CDR3 DNA sequence: TGTGCCAGCAGCCCCAAACAGGGCCAAGCTTTCTTT. The encoded protein is CASSPKQGQAFF.

The chain has TRBV5-4 and TRBJ2-5; TRBD1 aligns across 7 bases. The ends lost 1 base at V and 5 bases at J; junction bases unmatched: 2. This CDR3 spans 13 amino acids. Germline loops: CDR1 SGHNT, CDR2 YYREEE (reference sequence). CDR3 DNA sequence: TGTGCCAGCAGCTTGTACAGGGGTGAGACCCAGTACTTC. Protein: CASSLYRGETQYF.

The chain has TRBV4-2 and TRBJ2-3; 7 bases agree with TRBD2. Looked up from germline, CDR1 is LGHNA and CDR2 is YNFKEQ. V gave up 2 bases and J gave up 1 base; unmatched junction bases: 9. CDR3 length: 17 amino acids. In DNA form, the CDR3 reads TGTGCCAGCAGCCAACAACCCCCTGGGGGGGGCACAGATACGCAGTATTTT. Amino acid sequence: CASSQQPPGGGTDTQYF.

This chain uses TRBV27 with TRBJ2-2, with 10 bases that match TRBD2. The CDR3 runs to 15 residues. With 2 bases clipped from V and 6 bases from J, the junction kept 3 bases outside the gene matches. CDR1 and CDR2 from the germline V gene are MNHEY and SMNVEV (reference sequence). The CDR3 DNA sequence: TGTGCCAGCAGTTTAGCCAGCGGGGGGGCCGGGGAGCTGTTTTTT. Protein product: CASSLASGGAGELFF.

The rearrangement links TRBV19 to TRBJ1-2, with D possibly being TRBD1 (5 bases). Trimming removed 5 bases at V and 2 bases at J, with 15 bases between. Germline V CDR1 and CDR2: LNHDA, SQIVND (reference sequence). This CDR3 has 15 amino acids. CDR3 coding DNA: TGTGCCAGTAGTTATGCGGGGGACGGAAACTATGGCTACACCTTC. It translates to CASSYAGDGNYGYTF.

V is TRBV7-9 and J is TRBJ1-5; TRBD1 agrees at 9 bases. The CDR3 contains 14 residues. The junction had 10 bases not matched to a gene; V was cut back by 5 bases and J by 11 bases. Per the germline V gene, CDR1 is SEHNR and CDR2 is FQNEAQ (reference sequence). The DNA of the CDR3 is TGTGCCAGCAGCCCAACCGGGACAGGGACAGCCCAGCATTTT. Its translation: CASSPTGTGTAQHF.

This chain links TRBV4-3 with TRBJ2-7; D remains unclear. Trimming removed 4 bases at V and 6 bases at J, with 13 bases between. Germline CDR1 and CDR2: LGHNA and YSLEER. The CDR3 spans 13 residues. CDR3 nucleotides: TGCGCCAGCAGCCCCGAGATAGGGCTCGAGCAGTACTTC. Encoded protein: CASSPEIGLEQYF.

This clone showed up just a few times. The rearrangement uses TRBV28 and TRBJ1-2; D is possibly TRBD1 (5 bases). Germline CDR1 is MDHEN and CDR2 is SYDVKM. V was shortened by 3 bases and J by 2 bases, with 13 bases between the two germline ends. The CDR3 has 15 residues. In DNA form, the CDR3 reads TGTGCCAGCAGTTTGGGGGGTTTCGAAAACTATGGCTACACCTTC. It is translated as CASSLGGFENYGYTF.

The chain combines TRBV19 with TRBJ2-3; 8 bases align to TRBD2. The V gene's germline CDR1 is LNHDA and CDR2 SQIVND (reference sequence). V lost 7 bases and J lost 6; bases outside the gene matches: 12. The CDR3 totals 15 residues. In nucleotides, the CDR3 is TGTGCCAGTACTCGTTCGGGAGGGCCATTGGATACGCAGTATTTT. Translation: CASTRSGGPLDTQYF.